The rows below give T cell receptor beta chains drawn from one sample of a study of chemoradiotherapy in HPV16-positive cancers. Method: immunoSEQ multiplex PCR; TCRdb's copy keeps in-frame clones and lacks some. There are about 15,000 clones in the sample; approximately 70% occur only once, and roughly 8% lies in the top ten. This specimen consisted of tumor tissue, obtained from a patient who underwent chemoradiotherapy. The receptors here all came from a human donor with HPV-associated anogenital cancer. CDR3s include the opening cysteine and the closing phenylalanine or tryptophan. D genes are given only for firm matches. Clone size, where shown, is once, few, many, or a class for clones that have expanded.

j_call clone_size v_call d_call cdr3_aa cdr3_nt
TRBJ2-7 - TRBV11-3 - CASSLPTGVRSYEQYF TGTGCCAGCAGCCTTCCGACGGGTGTTAGGTCCTACGAGCAGTACTTC
TRBJ1-3 few TRBV28 - CASSRTSSGNTIYF TGTGCCAGCAGCCGCACATCCAGTGGAAACACCATATATTTT
TRBJ1-4 - TRBV6-5 - CASSYVQTVEKLFF TGTGCCAGCAGTTATGTACAGACGGTAGAAAAACTGTTTTTT
TRBJ2-3 - TRBV14 - CASSPRQETDTQYF TGTGCCAGCAGCCCCCGACAGGAAACAGATACGCAGTATTTT
TRBJ2-2 - TRBV7-3 - CASSPRRDGELFF TGTGCCAGCAGCCCCCGACGGGACGGGGAGCTGTTTTTT
TRBJ1-1 - TRBV9 - CASSTTRGILVPYTEAFF TGTGCCAGCAGCACCACAAGGGGAATACTGGTGCCCTACACTGAAGCTTTCTTT
TRBJ1-1 - TRBV19 - CASSSSLRGQLNTEAFF TGTGCCAGTAGTTCCTCCCTCAGAGGGCAGTTGAACACTGAAGCTTTCTTT
TRBJ2-7 - TRBV11-2 - CASSRDSIYEQYF TGTGCCAGCAGCCGGGACTCGATCTACGAGCAGTACTTC
TRBJ2-5 - TRBV5-1 TRBD2 CASSLSGAQETQYF TGCGCCAGCAGCCTGAGCGGGGCCCAAGAGACCCAGTACTTC
TRBJ1-2 - TRBV2 - CASRDRMGGYTF TGTGCCAGCAGGGACCGAATGGGAGGCTACACCTTC
TRBJ1-5 few TRBV7-3 - CASSPTAGPRGAQHF TGTGCCAGCAGCCCCACGGCAGGCCCTAGGGGAGCCCAGCATTTT
TRBJ2-5 - TRBV5-4 TRBD2 CASSPGLAGGQETQYF TGTGCCAGCAGCCCCGGACTAGCGGGGGGGCAAGAGACCCAGTACTTC
TRBJ2-3 - TRBV5-1 - CASSQEWEDTQYF TGCGCCAGCAGCCAGGAGTGGGAAGATACGCAGTATTTT
TRBJ1-1 - TRBV14 TRBD1 CASSQDLGRGFPFMNTEAFF TGTGCCAGCAGCCAAGATTTGGGCAGGGGGTTTCCCTTCATGAACACTGAAGCTTTCTTT
TRBJ1-6 medium-sized TRBV7-9 TRBD1 CASSLGQGNNSPLHF TGTGCCAGCAGCTTAGGACAGGGGAATAATTCACCCCTCCACTTT
TRBJ2-5 - TRBV6-5 - CASSLRGAEQETQYF TGTGCCAGCAGCTTACGGGGGGCCGAACAAGAGACCCAGTACTTC
TRBJ2-1 - TRBV6-4 - CASSVGRGLGYNEQFF TGTGCCAGCAGTGTCGGCCGAGGGTTGGGTTACAATGAGCAGTTCTTC
TRBJ1-2 few TRBV7-6 - CASSPRKDGYTF TGTGCCAGCAGCCCAAGGAAGGATGGCTACACCTTC
TRBJ1-4 - TRBV27 - CASSLEGTARNEKLFF TGTGCCAGCAGTTTGGAGGGGACGGCCCGAAATGAAAAACTGTTTTTT
TRBJ1-1 - TRBV5-6 - CASSLVPVGTEAFF TGTGCCAGCAGCTTGGTTCCGGTTGGCACTGAAGCTTTCTTT
TRBJ1-5 few TRBV10-3 TRBD1 CAIRAGTGGNQPQHF TGTGCCATCAGGGCCGGGACAGGGGGCAATCAGCCCCAGCATTTT
TRBJ1-2 - TRBV2 - CASRHEQGGDGYTF TGTGCCAGCAGGCACGAACAGGGAGGAGATGGCTACACCTTC
TRBJ2-1 - TRBV2 - CASRYSNEQFF TGTGCCAGCAGGTACAGCAATGAGCAGTTCTTC
TRBJ1-1 - TRBV29-1 TRBD1 CSVPGQGLSESGAFF TGCAGCGTGCCGGGACAGGGGCTTTCTGAATCGGGGGCTTTCTTT
TRBJ2-5 once TRBV6-1 - CASSASDQETQYF TGTGCCAGCAGTGCGTCCGATCAAGAGACCCAGTACTTC
TRBJ2-5 - TRBV4-3 - CASSFLGRFPETQYF TGCGCCAGCAGCTTCCTAGGGAGGTTTCCAGAGACCCAGTACTTC
TRBJ1-2 - TRBV9 - CASSASGHYGYTF TGTGCCAGCAGCGCATCGGGACACTATGGCTACACCTTC
TRBJ2-7 - TRBV10-1 TRBD1 CASSPSGTVDEQYF TGCGCCAGCAGTCCCTCCGGGACAGTTGACGAGCAGTACTTC
TRBJ1-2 - TRBV29-1 - CSVEDLGQDYGYTF TGCAGCGTTGAAGATCTAGGACAAGACTATGGCTACACCTTC
TRBJ2-2 - TRBV19 - CASSTTYTGELFF TGTGCCAGTAGCACTACCTACACCGGGGAGCTGTTTTTT
TRBJ2-3 few TRBV28 TRBD1 CASSQQGYTQYF TGTGCCAGCAGTCAACAGGGGTATACGCAGTATTTT
TRBJ2-7 few TRBV14 - CASSQGAGTFYEQYF TGTGCCAGCAGCCAAGGGGCAGGGACGTTCTACGAGCAGTACTTC
TRBJ2-2 - TRBV7-3 - CASSLDRNTGELFF TGTGCCAGCAGCTTAGACAGAAACACCGGGGAGCTGTTTTTT
TRBJ2-3 - TRBV4-1 - CASSQAQGTSTDTQYF TGCGCCAGCAGCCAAGCCCAAGGAACCAGCACAGATACGCAGTATTTT
TRBJ2-1 once TRBV7-3 - CASSLNQDNEQFF TGTGCCAGCAGCTTAAATCAGGACAATGAGCAGTTCTTC
TRBJ1-2 - TRBV5-4 TRBD1 CASSLTGDYGYTF TGTGCCAGCAGCTTGACAGGGGACTATGGCTACACCTTC
TRBJ2-5 - TRBV5-1 - CASSYLGNVQETQYF TGCGCCAGCAGCTATCTGGGGAACGTTCAAGAGACCCAGTACTTC
TRBJ2-2 - TRBV5-3 - CASRRDTGELFF TGTGCCAGCAGGAGGGACACCGGGGAGCTGTTTTTT
TRBJ2-2 - TRBV28 TRBD2 CASSFRTSGELGGELFF TGTGCCAGCAGTTTTCGGACTAGCGGGGAATTGGGCGGGGAGCTGTTTTTT
TRBJ1-3 - TRBV6-1 - CASSEFLGRGYF TGTGCCAGCAGTGAATTTTTAGGGAGGGGATATTTT
TRBJ1-3 - TRBV18 - CASSPTDGNTIYF TGTGCCAGCTCACCGACAGATGGAAACACCATATATTTT
TRBJ1-4 - TRBV28 - CASTPLLQGMGEKLFF TGTGCCAGCACCCCTCTTTTACAGGGCATGGGTGAAAAACTGTTTTTT